This T cell receptor beta chain was recovered during a study of regulatory T cells in long-lasting Graves disease. This clonotype has a handful of counts. Its antigen is still unknown. As for time point: persistent/refractory GD, antithyroid drugs over 5 years with positive TRAb. The TCR library was made from RNA extracted from PBMCs. American Thyroid Association guidelines were used to diagnose Graves' disease. An endocrinology department in Xi'an, China, recruited the patients. Both iRepertoire HTBI primers and Arm-PCR of CDR3 regions were used to build the TCR beta libraries. TCRdb analysed the multiplex PCR reads with MiXCR anew, one entry per CDR3 protein. The table records roughly 400,000 distinct CDR3 sequences, 20% to 25% of them present only once. Overall study results and limits: Under persistent disease, TRBV28, TRBJ1-2 and TRBJ2-5 were used preferentially.

Germline assignment: CDR1 DFQATT and CDR2 SNEGSKA (reference sequence). The CDR3 runs 13 residues. V lost 4 bases and J 3 bases, leaving 12 bases between the germline ends. This rearrangement joins TRBV20-1 to TRBJ2-5, with a possible D match to TRBD1 (5 bases). The TCR originated in a female donor with Graves disease. The input for sequencing was peripheral blood mononuclear cells (PBMCs), taken when the disease was refractory, from a patient treated with antithyroid drugs. The CDR3 coding sequence is TGCAGTGCTAATCGACAGTTCGAAGAGACCCAGTACTTC. Encoded protein: CSANRQFEETQYF.